This T cell receptor beta chain was captured by sequencing in a study of blood T cell repertoires in COVID-19. Study-wide context: Some COVID-19 samples were acute and others convalescent; all came from the United States, Italy and Spain. The cDNA or gDNA used as material had been derived from T cells, B-cell-depleted T cells, or PBMCs.

In the original workflow: Reference gene primer amplification in the assay estimated nucleated cell counts. The protocol was immunoSEQ multiplex PCR, while the TCRdb copy is restricted to in-frame clones and leaves out a portion. The D gene and trimming were derived from the DNA, and the V and J assignments and clone size from that table. The repertoire holds 88,000 or so clones, 70% to 90% seen once, with roughly 7.2% in the top ten. V lost 8 bases, J lost 8 bases, and 14 bases stayed unmatched. The CDR3 sequence is 15 residues long. Germline CDR1 MNHEY, CDR2 SVGAGI. The chain employs TRBV6-5 and TRBJ1-2, with TRBD1 matching over 10 bases. Sequenced sample: peripheral blood. The TCR sequence derives from a man between 60 and 75 years old with acute or convalescent COVID-19. As DNA, the CDR3 is TGTGCCAGCTCCGACAGGGGGCGCCCGTATGGGGGCTACACCTTC. Amino acid sequence: CASSDRGRPYGGYTF.